This T cell receptor (beta chain) was sequenced for a study of control samples from healthy donors and cancer patients. V was pared by 3 bases and J by 9 bases, with 10 bases of the junction left unmatched. The CDR3 extends over 15 amino acids. CDR1 is DFQATT and CDR2 is SNEGSKA in the germline V gene (reference sequence). The table came from immunoSEQ multiplex PCR; TCRdb's copy has only in-frame clones and leaves some out. The sample includes around 50,000 clones, approximately 95% of them seen just once. This chain connects TRBV20-1 to TRBJ2-1; TRBD2 matches 11 bases. The receptor's source is a woman in her twenties or thirties in good health. Material for sequencing was blood. CDR3 loop: CSASALAGGPGEQFF. In nucleotides, the CDR3 is TGCAGTGCTAGTGCCTTAGCGGGAGGGCCTGGTGAGCAGTTCTTC.